This TCR beta chain was documented in a study of blood T cells in healthy people across ages. This clonotype was found a few times. Germline CDR1 is SGHTA and CDR2 is FQGNSA. The length of the CDR3 is 13 residues. The V gene lost 5 bases and the J gene lost 6 bases, with 13 bases spanning the gap. A second PCR, run for roughly 7 to 12 cycles, used a sample-barcoded 5' primer plus a J-beta primer mix. TCRdb recomputed calls from the 5' RACE reads with MiXCR, one row per CDR3 protein. The data hold about 640,000 distinct CDR3 sequences, with roughly 53% observed a single time. The specimen sequenced was blood. The sequence derives from a man aged 60 to 69 in good health. The rearrangement links TRBV7-2 to TRBJ2-5; the D call may be TRBD1 or TRBD2 (6 bases each). The CDR3 DNA follows: TGTGCCAGCAGCCTCGGGGGCGTGAAGACCCAGTACTTC. It codes for CASSLGGVKTQYF.